One sample yielded the 27 T cell receptor beta chains listed below, sequenced in a study of control samples from healthy donors and cancer patients. This table comes from immunoSEQ multiplex PCR, and its TCRdb copy is limited to in-frame clones, with some not included. The table has around 170,000 clones, almost 90% seen once. The specimen sequenced was blood. The source of these receptors is a woman in her twenties or thirties in good health.

The gene calls are TRBV19 and TRBJ1-1; maybe TRBD1 (6 bases). This CDR3 has 15 residues. Trimming left V 3 bases short and J 5 bases short, with 16 bases between. Germline CDR1 and CDR2: LNHDA and SQIVND (reference sequence). In nucleotides, the CDR3 is TGTGCCAGTAGTATCCCAAGGGGGGCCGGGACTGAAGCTTTCTTT. This sequence encodes CASSIPRGAGTEAFF.

The rearrangement joins TRBV23-1 to TRBJ2-5; 9 bases agree with TRBD1. TRBV23-1 has ORF status, its function being uncertain. J gave up 5 bases and V 2 bases, and 9 bases lay outside the gene matches. The CDR3 runs to 16 residues. CDR3 region: CASSQQQGANLETQYF. DNA for the CDR3: TGCGCCAGCAGTCAACAACAGGGGGCAAATTTGGAGACCCAGTACTTC.

The CDR3 sequence is CASSSGQGVPGELFF. Written as DNA, the CDR3 is TGCGCCAGCAGCTCGGGACAGGGGGTCCCCGGGGAGCTGTTTTTT. The chain employs TRBV5-1 and TRBJ2-2; 11 nucleotides line up with TRBD1. Germline loops: CDR1 SGHRS, CDR2 YFSETQ. The CDR3 consists of 15 residues. V was pared by 3 bases and J by 6 bases, with 4 bases of the junction left unmatched.

This rearrangement joins TRBV11-3 to TRBJ2-2, with D uncertain. V lost 0 bases and J 6 bases, leaving 2 bases between the germline ends. The CDR3 length is 12 residues. Looked up from germline, CDR1 is SGHNT and CDR2 is YENEEA. The CDR3 sequence is CASSLEAGELFF. For the CDR3, the DNA is TGTGCCAGCAGCTTAGAGGCCGGGGAGCTGTTTTTT.

This clone was detected only once. V and J are TRBV4-1 and TRBJ2-1, with D perhaps being TRBD1 or TRBD2 (7 bases each). V lost 2 bases and J lost 6, with 14 bases in between. The CDR3 runs 15 residues. The germline V gene has CDR1 MGHRA and CDR2 YSYEKL. The CDR3 DNA reads as TGCGCCAGCAGCCAAACACAGGGGAGGGTCAATGAGCAGTTCTTC. Translating gives CASSQTQGRVNEQFF.

The chain is built from TRBV27 and TRBJ1-1; D may be TRBD1 (5 bases). Germline loops: CDR1 MNHEY, CDR2 SMNVEV (reference sequence). This CDR3 is built from 17 residues. Trimming pared 0 bases from V and 0 bases from J, leaving 14 bases between. The CDR3 loop is CASSLSRRVHLNTEAFF. DNA of the CDR3: TGTGCCAGCAGTTTATCTCGCAGGGTCCACCTGAACACTGAAGCTTTCTTT.

The chain has TRBV27 and TRBJ2-5; tentatively, D is TRBD2 (6 bases). Germline CDR1 reads MNHEY; CDR2 reads SMNVEV (reference sequence). The CDR3 is made up of 14 amino acids. The V end was cut by 5 bases, the J end by 4 bases, with 14 bases between. CDR3 sequence (DNA): TGTGCCAGCAGTCGTCCGGGAGCGGCAGAGACCCAGTACTTC. It is translated as CASSRPGAAETQYF.

V usage is TRBV5-1 and J usage is TRBJ2-3, with D tentatively TRBD2 (6 bases). The length of the CDR3 is 14 residues. Trimming took off 2 bases at V and 3 bases at J, with 10 bases between the two ends. The germline CDR1 and CDR2 sequences are SGHRS and YFSETQ. The CDR3 spells CASSFEGRTDTQYF. CDR3 in DNA: TGCGCCAGCAGCTTCGAGGGGAGGACAGATACGCAGTATTTT.

This clone was seen more than once but under ten times. The chain combines TRBV19 with TRBJ2-1, with 8 nucleotides matching TRBD2. With 3 bases clipped from V and 8 bases from J, the junction kept 6 bases outside the gene matches. CDR1 is LNHDA and CDR2 is SQIVND in the germline V gene (reference sequence). The length of the CDR3 is 14 residues. In nucleotides, the CDR3 is TGTGCCAGTAGTATTTTGACCGGGAGGGATGAGCAGTTCTTC. Its protein product is CASSILTGRDEQFF. Variable domain in full (rest from reference TRBV19 and TRBJ2-1): DGGITQSPKYLFRKEGQNVTLSCEQNLNHDAMYWYRQDPGQGLRLIYYSQIVNDFQKGDIAEGYSVSREKKESFPLTVTSAQKNPTAFYLCASSILTGRDEQFFGPGTRLTVL.

This rearrangement joins TRBV24-1 to TRBJ2-7, with 8 nucleotides matching TRBD2. The CDR3 totals 17 residues. Germline V gene data show CDR1 as KGHDR and CDR2 as SFDVKD. V dropped 1 base and J dropped 5; count of bases not matched to a gene: 12. In DNA form, the CDR3 reads TGTGCCACCAGTGATTTCATACGAAGCGGGAGTTCCCACGAGCAGTACTTC. It is translated as CATSDFIRSGSSHEQYF.

The CDR3 nucleotides are TGTGCCAGCGGGGGACAGGCGTACAATGAGCAGTTCTTC. This gives the protein CASGGQAYNEQFF. The rearrangement joins TRBV9 to TRBJ2-1, with TRBD1 matching 8 bases. V lost 7 bases, J lost 4 bases, and 4 bases stayed unmatched. This CDR3 region has 13 residues. In germline, CDR1 is SGDLS, CDR2 YYNGEE.

The chain carries TRBV11-3 and TRBJ2-6; the D gene is possibly TRBD2 (7 bases). CDR1 is SGHNT, CDR2 YENEEA, per germline. V lost 2 bases and J 0 bases, leaving 14 bases between the germline ends. The CDR3 is 18 amino acids. CDR3 sequence reads: CASSLSSRGASGANVLTF. As DNA, the CDR3 is TGTGCCAGCAGCTTATCATCCCGGGGGGCCTCTGGGGCCAACGTCCTGACTTTC.

The chain joins TRBV7-9 to TRBJ2-3; 7 positions agree with TRBD1. The germline CDR1 and CDR2 sequences are SEHNR and FQNEAQ (reference sequence). V gave up 3 bases and J gave up 4 bases; unmatched junction bases: 7. This CDR3 has 15 amino acids. CDR3: CASSLRGQRADTQYF. In DNA form, the CDR3 reads TGTGCCAGCAGCTTGAGGGGACAGCGCGCAGATACGCAGTATTTT.

This chain links TRBV28 with TRBJ1-6; D not certain. Germline V gene data show CDR1 as MDHEN and CDR2 as SYDVKM. This CDR3 has 13 residues. Trimming stripped 6 bases from V and 16 bases from J, with 19 bases between. CDR3 sequence reads: CASSLRSLTWLHF. The CDR3 DNA reads as TGTGCCAGCAGCTTACGGTCACTCACATGGCTCCACTTT. Full variable domain (outside the CDR3, taken from reference TRBV28 and TRBJ1-6): DVKVTQSSRYLVKRTGEKVFLECVQDMDHENMFWYRQDPGLGLRLIYFSYDVKMKEKGDIPEGYSVSREKKERFSLILESASTNQTSMYLCASSLRSLTWLHFGNGTRLTVT.

The CDR3 DNA follows: TGTGCCAGCAGTTTACCGGCGGGGGGGCCTGCCGGGGAGCTGTTTTTT. Residues: CASSLPAGGPAGELFF. The chain recombines TRBV27 with TRBJ2-2, with 9 bases matching TRBD2. Looked up from germline, CDR1 is MNHEY and CDR2 is SMNVEV (reference sequence). With V trimmed by 2 bases and J by 6 bases, 7 bases remained unmatched. The CDR3 length is 16 residues.

The chain couples TRBV7-8 to TRBJ2-2; 11 positions agree with TRBD2. The ends lost 5 bases at V and 4 bases at J; junction bases unmatched: 12. The germline CDR1 and CDR2 sequences are SGHVS and FQNEAQ. The CDR3 is 18 residues long. Here the CDR3 DNA reads TGTGCCAGCAGCCGAGACAGAAGACTAGCGGGAACCACCGGGGAGCTGTTTTTT. It codes for CASSRDRRLAGTTGELFF.

V and J are TRBV5-5 and TRBJ1-2; 8 bases map to TRBD1. The CDR3 covers 15 residues. Germline values: CDR1 SGHKS, CDR2 YYEKEE (reference sequence). The V segment lost 0 bases and the J segment 4 bases; nucleotides outside the gene matches: 5. This chain's CDR3 is CASSLEVGQAYGYTF. CDR3 sequence (DNA): TGTGCCAGCAGCTTGGAGGTGGGACAGGCCTATGGCTACACCTTC.

V usage is TRBV7-9 and J usage is TRBJ1-2; no clear D. The CDR3 is 13 amino acids. V lost 1 base and J 5 bases, leaving 8 bases between the germline ends. Germline lookup yields CDR1 SEHNR and CDR2 FQNEAQ (reference sequence). CDR3 bases: TGTGCCAGCAGCTTAGTATCACTTTATGGCTACACCTTC. Translating gives CASSLVSLYGYTF. The variable domain in full, with the rest retrieved from reference TRBV7-9 and TRBJ1-2, is DTGVSQNPRHKITKRGQNVTFRCDPISEHNRLYWYRQTLGQGPEFLTYFQNEAQLEKSRLLSDRFSAERPKGSFSTLEIQRTEQGDSAMYLCASSLVSLYGYTFGSGTRLTVV.

CDR3 residues: CASTTGGRFETFF. CDR3 coding DNA: TGTGCCAGTACTACTGGGGGGCGGTTTGAGACTTTCTTT. The chain uses TRBV19 and TRBJ1-1; weak D call: TRBD1 (6 bases). Germline V gene data show CDR1 as LNHDA and CDR2 as SQIVND (reference sequence). The CDR3 runs to 13 residues. Between the trimmed V and J ends, which lost 7 bases and 12 bases, there was a span of 21 bases.

The gene calls are TRBV12-3 or TRBV12-4 and TRBJ1-6; D unresolved. V lost 1 base and J 9 bases, leaving 4 bases between the germline ends. The CDR3 consists of 12 residues. CDR3 loop: CASSLGISPLHF. The CDR3 bases are TGTGCCAGCAGTTTAGGGATTTCACCCCTCCACTTT.

The V call is TRBV3-1 (or the pseudogene TRBV3-2), the J call TRBJ2-5; 7 bases fit TRBD2. V trimming: 0 bases; J trimming: 0 bases; junction bases outside the gene matches: 4. Germline V lookup: CDR1 LGHDT, CDR2 YNNKEL (reference sequence). CDR3 size: 16 residues. The DNA of the CDR3 is TGTGCCAGCAGCCAAGACGGGCGGGAGTACCAAGAGACCCAGTACTTC. It encodes CASSQDGREYQETQYF.

V usage is TRBV2 and J usage is TRBJ2-7, with TRBD2 as a possible D gene (6 bases). Germline CDR1 is SNHLY and CDR2 is FYNNEI. Trimming removed 8 bases at V and 3 bases at J, with 14 bases between. CDR3 size: 13 residues. CDR3 loop: CASAGEANYEQYV. CDR3 DNA sequence: TGTGCCAGCGCCGGGGAGGCGAACTACGAGCAGTACGTC.

The V and J genes are TRBV5-6 and TRBJ1-1, with TRBD1 matching over 11 bases. The CDR3 is made up of 15 amino acids. CDR1 and CDR2 (germline): SGHDT, YYEEEE. With V trimmed by 5 bases and J by 5 bases, 8 bases remained unmatched. The CDR3 is CASSRAGTGGTEAFF. The DNA for the CDR3 is TGTGCCAGCAGTCGGGCGGGGACAGGGGGAACTGAAGCTTTCTTT.

This clone was seen just once. The chain combines TRBV19 with TRBJ2-1; perhaps TRBD1 as D (6 bases). Germline-derived CDR1 and CDR2 are LNHDA and SQIVND (reference sequence). This CDR3 comprises 15 residues. V dropped 1 base and J dropped 5 bases, with 12 bases sitting between them. CDR3 in amino acids: CASSIGQGTHNEQFF. The CDR3 DNA reads TGTGCCAGTAGTATAGGGCAGGGGACACACAATGAGCAGTTCTTC.

This clone was seen a single time. Here the CDR3 reads CASRQGMNTEAFF. Here the CDR3 DNA reads TGTGCCAGCAGACAGGGGATGAACACTGAAGCTTTCTTT. The V gene is TRBV6-5, the J gene TRBJ1-1; 7 bases fit TRBD1. Germline V gives CDR1 MNHEY, CDR2 SVGAGI. The ends lost 6 bases at V and 0 bases at J; junction bases unmatched: 1. The CDR3 has 13 residues.

CDR3 protein: CATSRDQHGYTF. The CDR3 DNA is TGTGCCACCAGCAGGGATCAACACGGCTACACCTTC. This sequence joins TRBV15 and TRBJ1-2; D is ambiguous. The CDR3 is 12 residues long. V dropped 3 bases and J dropped 8 bases, with 10 bases sitting between them. The germline V gene has CDR1 LNHNV and CDR2 YYDKDF (reference sequence).

The gene calls are TRBV5-1 and TRBJ2-3; D uncertain. The germline CDR1 and CDR2 sequences are SGHRS and YFSETQ. This CDR3 has 14 amino acids. The V gene lost 0 bases and the J gene lost 4 bases, with 9 bases spanning the gap. CDR3 DNA sequence: TGCGCCAGCAGCTTGGAGGCTCGGGCAGATACGCAGTATTTT. This sequence encodes CASSLEARADTQYF.